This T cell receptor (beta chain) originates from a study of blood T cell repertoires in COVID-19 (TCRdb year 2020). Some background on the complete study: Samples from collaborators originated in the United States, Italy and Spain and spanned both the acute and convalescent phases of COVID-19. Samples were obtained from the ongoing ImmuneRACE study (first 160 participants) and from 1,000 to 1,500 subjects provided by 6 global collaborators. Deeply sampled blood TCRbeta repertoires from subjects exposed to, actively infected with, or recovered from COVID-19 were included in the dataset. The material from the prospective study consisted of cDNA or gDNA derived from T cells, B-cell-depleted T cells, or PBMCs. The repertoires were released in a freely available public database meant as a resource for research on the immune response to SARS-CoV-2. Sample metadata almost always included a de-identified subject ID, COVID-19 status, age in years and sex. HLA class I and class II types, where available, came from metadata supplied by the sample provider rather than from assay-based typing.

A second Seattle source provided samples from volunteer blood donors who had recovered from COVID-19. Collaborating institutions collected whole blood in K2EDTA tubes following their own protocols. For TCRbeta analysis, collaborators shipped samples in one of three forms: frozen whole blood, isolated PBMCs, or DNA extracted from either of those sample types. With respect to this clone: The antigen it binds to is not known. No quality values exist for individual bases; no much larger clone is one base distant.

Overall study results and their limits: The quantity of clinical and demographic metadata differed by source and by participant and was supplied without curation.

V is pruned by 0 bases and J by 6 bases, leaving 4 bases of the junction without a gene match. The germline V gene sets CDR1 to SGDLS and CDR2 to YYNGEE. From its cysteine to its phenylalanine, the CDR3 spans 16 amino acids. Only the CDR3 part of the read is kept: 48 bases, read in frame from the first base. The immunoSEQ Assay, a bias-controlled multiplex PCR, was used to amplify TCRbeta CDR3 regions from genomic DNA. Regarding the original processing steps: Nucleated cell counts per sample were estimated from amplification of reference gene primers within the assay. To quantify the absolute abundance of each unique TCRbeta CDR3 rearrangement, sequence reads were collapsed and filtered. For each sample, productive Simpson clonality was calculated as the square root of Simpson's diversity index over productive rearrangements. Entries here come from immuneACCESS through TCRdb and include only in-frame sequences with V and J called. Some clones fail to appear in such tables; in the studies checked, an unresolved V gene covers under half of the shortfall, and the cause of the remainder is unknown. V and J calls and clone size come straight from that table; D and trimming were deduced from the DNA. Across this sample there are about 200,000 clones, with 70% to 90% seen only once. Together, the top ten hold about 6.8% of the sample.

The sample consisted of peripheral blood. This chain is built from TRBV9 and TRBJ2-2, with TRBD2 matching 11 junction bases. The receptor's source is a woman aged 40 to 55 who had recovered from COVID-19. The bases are TGTGCCAGCAGCGTAGTAGCGGGAGGGCCCGCCGGGGAGCTGTTTTTT. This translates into CASSVVAGGPAGELFF.